The TCR beta chain under discussion was sequenced for a study of T cells after yellow fever vaccination. Study observations and caveats: Post-booster repertoires contained most primary-vaccination clones again (roughly 95% CD4, roughly 90% CD8). A minor fraction of clonotypes spanned both CD4 and CD8 compartments.

UMIs were added to TCR cDNA along with a universal primer site when it was made by 5'RACE template switching. A single record per CDR3 protein comes from TCRdb applying MiXCR to the 5' RACE reads. The sample shows approximately 340,000 distinct CDR3 sequences, 8.7% of them seen only once. With respect to this clonotype: The target antigen is unknown.

Trimming took 2 bases from V and 4 from J, leaving 3 bases between them. The CDR3 extends over 12 amino acids. Germline lookup yields CDR1 MDHEN and CDR2 SYDVKM. The V and J genes are TRBV28 and TRBJ1-5; D is uncertain. The sequence was collected from a young man who received the YFV17D yellow fever vaccine. Source: PBMCs, taken on the day of the first yellow fever vaccination. The CDR3 reads CASSLLNQPQHF. DNA of the CDR3: TGTGCCAGCAGTTTACTTAATCAGCCCCAGCATTTT.